This is a list of T cell receptor beta chains from one sample in a study of radiation and T cells in renal cell carcinoma. The method was immunoSEQ multiplex PCR; TCRdb's version includes in-frame clones alone and lacks a portion of them. The sample has around 95,000 clones, about 79% seen once. The source material was blood, sampled from a patient whose treatment included radiotherapy and nephrectomy. These receptors came from a man aged 60-69 years with renal cell carcinoma. Both conserved end residues are trimmed from each CDR3. The D gene is left open where the match is weak.

J | V | D | length | CDR3
TRBJ2-1 | TRBV5-6 | TRBD2 | 13 | ASSAGTSGYNEQF
TRBJ2-5 | TRBV9 | TRBD2 | 16 | ASSLSGRAGRGQETQY
TRBJ2-2 | TRBV6-1 | TRBD2 | 14 | ASSELAGGTTGELF
TRBJ2-7 | TRBV7-9 | TRBD2 | 12 | ASSPSGRSYEQY
TRBJ2-2 | TRBV11-1 | . | 11 | ASSFRGTGELF
TRBJ2-7 | TRBV19 | . | 11 | ASSIGELYEQY
TRBJ2-7 | TRBV11-2 | TRBD2 | 13 | ASSLDLAEAYEQY
TRBJ2-7 | TRBV28 | . | 13 | ASSLEAGGSYEQY
TRBJ2-1 | TRBV4-3 | TRBD2 | 15 | ASSQALLAGALNEQF
TRBJ2-5 | TRBV5-3 | TRBD2 | 15 | ARSPVGGRIPQETQY
TRBJ2-7 | TRBV7-2 | TRBD2 | 14 | ASSLDSGSPRLEQY
TRBJ2-2 | TRBV19 | . | 13 | ASREWGAGTGELF
TRBJ2-4 | TRBV7-2 | TRBD2 | 11 | ASSSGGANIQY
TRBJ2-6 | TRBV13 | . | 11 | ASSHSGANVLT
TRBJ2-5 | TRBV5-1 | . | 14 | ASSWTAEEYQETQY
TRBJ2-3 | TRBV10-3 | TRBD2 | 12 | AIFSGSATDTQY
TRBJ1-5 | TRBV2 | . | 11 | ASSSYSNQPQH
TRBJ2-7 | TRBV7-6 | TRBD2 | 15 | ASSLSKGGTRSYEQY
TRBJ2-1 | TRBV5-4 | . | 15 | ASSSNPGSEVPHEQF
TRBJ1-5 | TRBV6-6 | . | 11 | ASKPGQHQPQH
TRBJ2-3 | TRBV5-8 | TRBD2 | 13 | ASSLTSGWADTQY
TRBJ2-7 | TRBV27 | . | 13 | ASSLIGKSRYEQY
TRBJ1-1 | TRBV5-4 | . | 12 | ASSFQDLNTEAF
TRBJ2-5 | TRBV7-6 | TRBD2 | 13 | ASSLARPSGETQY
TRBJ2-7 | TRBV18 | TRBD1 | 12 | ASSPLGQGIQQY
TRBJ2-3 | TRBV14 | . | 10 | ASSQGAYTQY
TRBJ1-1 | TRBV2 | . | 11 | ASRRGGVAEAF
TRBJ1-3 | TRBV21-1 | . | 13 | ASSKGGSSGNTIY
TRBJ2-3 | TRBV27 | . | 17 | ASSFPLSGSVSPTDTQY
TRBJ2-2 | TRBV4-2 | . | 15 | ASSPQTTPQLTGELF
TRBJ1-2 | TRBV9 | . | 6 | ASKCNT
TRBJ2-7 | TRBV7-6 | . | 9 | ASSPLDEQY
TRBJ1-5 | TRBV28 | TRBD1 | 13 | ASSQGTGENQPQH
TRBJ1-2 | TRBV10-2 | . | 13 | ASSEPRQANYGYT
TRBJ1-1 | TRBV7-8 | TRBD1 | 13 | ASSLGTGVPPVAF
TRBJ1-1 | TRBV11-2 | TRBD1 | 12 | ASRRGQVNTEAF
TRBJ2-1 | TRBV7-2 | . | 10 | ASSLVPHEQF
TRBJ2-2 | TRBV2 | . | 13 | ASSERVLAFGELF
TRBJ2-3 | TRBV7-2 | TRBD2 | 11 | ASSTRQGTSLS
TRBJ2-1 | TRBV9 | . | 13 | ASSVAGDRYNEQF
TRBJ1-4 | TRBV5-1 | . | 14 | ASSLEAPARGEKLF
TRBJ2-7 | TRBV6-5 | . | 13 | ASSYSHDSSYEQY
TRBJ1-1 | TRBV11-2 | . | 10 | ASSLVSTEAF
TRBJ1-5 | TRBV15 | . | 15 | ATSRGTGLMGNQPQH
TRBJ1-5 | TRBV19 | . | 11 | ASSGQSYQPQH
TRBJ2-7 | TRBV10-2 | TRBD2 | 13 | ASSAGTSGRGEQY
TRBJ2-1 | TRBV6-6 | TRBD1 | 12 | ASSYLDRAVEQF
TRBJ2-7 | TRBV10-2 | TRBD1 | 14 | ASRPPGTGQSYEQY
TRBJ1-1 | TRBV20-1 | TRBD1 | 9 | SAAGQGEAF
TRBJ2-7 | TRBV6-1 | . | 13 | ASSEASSPPYEQY
TRBJ1-5 | TRBV27 | . | 11 | ASSLSSDQPQH
TRBJ2-7 | TRBV10-1 | TRBD2 | 14 | ASSEEPAGGQYEQY